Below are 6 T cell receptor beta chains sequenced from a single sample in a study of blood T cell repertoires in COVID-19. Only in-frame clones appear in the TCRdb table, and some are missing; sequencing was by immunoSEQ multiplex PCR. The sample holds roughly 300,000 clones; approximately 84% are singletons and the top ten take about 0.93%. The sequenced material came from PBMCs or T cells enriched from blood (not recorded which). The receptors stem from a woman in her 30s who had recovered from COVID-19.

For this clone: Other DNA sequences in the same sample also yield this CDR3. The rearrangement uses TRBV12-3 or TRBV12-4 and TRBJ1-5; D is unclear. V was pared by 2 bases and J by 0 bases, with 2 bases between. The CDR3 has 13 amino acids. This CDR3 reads CASSLRSNQPQHF. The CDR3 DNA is TGTGCCAGCAGTTTACGTAGCAATCAGCCCCAGCATTTT.

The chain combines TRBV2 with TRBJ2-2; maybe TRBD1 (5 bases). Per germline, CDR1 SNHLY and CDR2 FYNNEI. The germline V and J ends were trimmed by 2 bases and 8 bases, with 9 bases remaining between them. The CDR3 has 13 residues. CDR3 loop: CASSESRQGELFF. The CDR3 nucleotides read TGTGCCAGCAGTGAAAGTCGACAGGGGGAGCTGTTTTTT.

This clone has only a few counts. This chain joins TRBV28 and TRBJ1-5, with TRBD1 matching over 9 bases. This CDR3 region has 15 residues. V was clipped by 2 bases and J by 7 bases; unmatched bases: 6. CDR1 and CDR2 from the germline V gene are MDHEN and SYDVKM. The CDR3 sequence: CASSLRTGAHQPQHF. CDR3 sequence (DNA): TGTGCCAGCAGTTTAAGGACAGGGGCCCACCAGCCCCAGCATTTT.

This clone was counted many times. The CDR3 DNA reads TGTGCCAGCAGCTTAGCGCTCTTCCAGGGCGGGGAGCTGTTTTTT. Protein sequence: CASSLALFQGGELFF. This sequence joins TRBV7-6 and TRBJ2-2; possibly TRBD1 for D (5 bases). Per the germline V gene, CDR1 is SGHVS and CDR2 is FNYEAQ. This CDR3 spans 15 amino acids. The V end was cut by 0 bases, the J end by 7 bases, with 12 bases between.

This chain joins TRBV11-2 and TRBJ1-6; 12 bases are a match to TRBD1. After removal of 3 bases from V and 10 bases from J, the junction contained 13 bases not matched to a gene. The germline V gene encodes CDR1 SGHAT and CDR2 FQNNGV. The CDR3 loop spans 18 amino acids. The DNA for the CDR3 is TGTGCCAGCAGCTTCCTACCGGGACAGGGGGCCCAAGGATCACCCCTCCACTTT. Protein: CASSFLPGQGAQGSPLHF.

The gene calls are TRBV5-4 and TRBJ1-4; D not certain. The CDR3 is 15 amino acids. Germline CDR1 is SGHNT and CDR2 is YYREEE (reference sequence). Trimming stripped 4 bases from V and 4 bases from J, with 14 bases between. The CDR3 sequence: CASSLGRSINEKLFF. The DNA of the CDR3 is TGTGCCAGCAGCCTTGGGAGGTCGATTAATGAAAAACTGTTTTTT.